This entry features one T cell receptor (beta chain) sequence. Antigen unknown. This sample stems from a study of CD4 T cells in relation to SARS-CoV-2 and coronaviruses. As for the study in general: ViraFEST: approximately 10-day antigen culture of PBMCs, then TCR beta CDR3 sequencing. No peptide or an HIV-1 Nef peptide pool served as negative control.

The protocol was immunoSEQ multiplex PCR, while the TCRdb copy is restricted to in-frame clones and leaves out a portion. The sample has some 21,000 clones; 74% are singletons. Germline assignment: CDR1 MNHEY and CDR2 SMNVEV (reference sequence). This CDR3 has 15 residues. J was trimmed by 7 bases and V by 4 bases; bases with no gene match: 8. Unexposed donor CD4+ T cells date from 2011-2018, before the COVID-19 pandemic. The cells were cultured for around ten days before CD4+ T cells were isolated. Cells permitting, SARS-CoV-2 S/N and four cold-coronavirus spikes were tested on unexposed-donor CD4+ T cells. Study-level results: Monoreactive clones expanded significantly more to SARS-CoV-2 than crossreactive clones did.

The rearrangement uses TRBV27 and TRBJ2-2, with 8 nucleotides matching TRBD2. This receptor was taken from a human donor in good health. Sequenced input: CD4+ T cells from PBMCs, cultured in vitro. Here the CDR3 reads CASSYPGRAGGELFF. The CDR3 bases are TGTGCCAGCAGTTATCCCGGGAGGGCGGGCGGGGAGCTGTTTTTT.